This entry lists 32 T cell receptor beta chains sequenced from one sample in a study of CD8+ T cells in alopecia areata. The authors extracted RNA and reverse transcribed it into cDNA as the sequencing template. Sequencing used immunoSEQ multiplex PCR; TCRdb keeps in-frame clones, though not all of them. The table records roughly 210,000 clones, roughly 44% of them present only once. Documented treatment: oral pan-JAK inhibitor, 5-10 mg twice daily. Sequencing used CD4+ T cells sorted from blood, obtained at roughly week 38, from a patient treated with tofacitinib. Receptor source: a human donor with alopecia areata.

The chain uses TRBV28 and TRBJ2-5; TRBD2 matches at 9 bases. Trimming cost V 7 bases and J 1 base; bases outside gene matches: 7. Germline loops: CDR1 MDHEN, CDR2 SYDVKM. This CDR3 spans 15 amino acids. CDR3 nucleotide sequence: TGTGCCAGCAACAGGGCTAGCGGGACCCAAGAGACCCAGTACTTC. Protein sequence: CASNRASGTQETQYF.

The rearrangement uses TRBV29-1 and TRBJ2-1; 10 bases are a match to TRBD2. V lost 6 bases, J lost 5 bases, and 10 bases stayed unmatched. CDR1 and CDR2 (germline): SQVTM, ANQGSEA. This CDR3 is built from 15 residues. The CDR3, as DNA: TGCAGCGTACATGAGAGACTAGCGGGCCACAATGAGCAGTTCTTC. Its protein is CSVHERLAGHNEQFF.

V and J are TRBV30 and TRBJ2-7, with D possibly TRBD2 on 6 matching bases. In germline, CDR1 is GTSNPN, CDR2 SVGIG (reference sequence). The CDR3 is 14 residues long. V was trimmed by 2 bases and J by 5 bases, leaving 16 bases between them. In DNA, the CDR3 is TGTGCCTGGAGTCAGCCCTGGAGGGAGGACGAGCAGTACTTC. Amino acid sequence: CAWSQPWREDEQYF.

A word on this clone: An end of the junction does not agree with germline; a read error may underlie this. The CDR3 loop is CASSPLGQGKAWANILTF. The CDR3 bases are TGTGCCAGCTCACCGCTGGGACAGGGTAAAGCTTGGGCCAACATCCTGACTTTC. This chain connects TRBV18 to TRBJ2-6; TRBD1 matches 9 bases. Germline V CDR1 and CDR2: KGHSH, LQKENI. The CDR3 is made up of 18 amino acids. Full variable domain (missing parts from reference TRBV18 and TRBJ2-6): NAGVMQNPRHLVRRRGQEARLRCSPMKGHSHVYWYRQLPEEGLKFMVYLQKENIIDESGMPKERFSAEFPKEGPSILRIQQVVRGDSAAYFCASSPLGQGKAWANILTFGAGSRLTVL.

Written as DNA, the CDR3 is TGCGCCAGCAGTGGTGTTAGCACAGATACGCAGTATTTT. This translates into CASSGVSTDTQYF. The chain employs TRBV10-2 and TRBJ2-3, with D unresolved. Trimming removed 4 bases at V and 0 bases at J, with 5 bases between. This CDR3 is 13 amino acids long. Germline V CDR1 and CDR2: WSHSY, SAAADI.

The V call is TRBV30, the J call TRBJ2-5; 9 nucleotides agree with TRBD2. Germline V gene sequence: CDR1 GTSNPN, CDR2 SVGIG (reference sequence). This CDR3 spans 16 amino acids. V was pared by 1 base and J by 1 base, with 7 bases of the junction left unmatched. CDR3 residues: CAWSAGTSSIQETQYF. CDR3 bases: TGTGCCTGGAGTGCAGGGACTAGCTCGATCCAAGAGACCCAGTACTTC.

This chain uses TRBV4-3 with TRBJ2-1; D remains unclear. V was shortened by 0 bases and J by 10 bases, with 16 bases between the two germline ends. Germline CDR1 reads LGHNA; CDR2 reads YSLEER. This CDR3 region has 15 residues. CDR3 nucleotides: TGCGCCAGCAGCCAAGATTTCACTCGGGCAGCCGAGCAGTTCTTC. As protein: CASSQDFTRAAEQFF.

In its sample, this clone was seen a few times. CDR3 sequence reads: CAWNSRGNTEAFF. For the CDR3, the DNA is TGTGCCTGGAACTCAAGGGGGAACACTGAAGCTTTCTTT. This chain uses TRBV30 with TRBJ1-1, with a possible D match to TRBD1 (5 bases). The length of the CDR3 is 13 residues. Per germline, CDR1 GTSNPN and CDR2 SVGIG (reference sequence). V was cut by 4 bases and J by 1 base, with 10 bases left in between.

This clone was counted at least ten times. The sample carries other DNA sequences with the same CDR3. CDR3 coding DNA: TGTGCCAGCAGTTTGAGTCCGCGAGCTAACTATGGCTACACCTTC. Its translation is CASSLSPRANYGYTF. The rearrangement links TRBV28 to TRBJ1-2; D unclear. The ends were cut back, 3 bases at V and 0 bases at J, with 11 bases in the middle. Germline lookup yields CDR1 MDHEN and CDR2 SYDVKM. The CDR3 loop spans 15 amino acids.

J is TRBJ1-3 and V is TRBV30; 7 bases are a match to TRBD1. The CDR3 sequence is 15 residues long. Germline V CDR1 and CDR2: GTSNPN, SVGIG (reference sequence). V shed 5 bases, J shed 0 bases, and the junction held 7 bases outside the gene matches. Here the CDR3 reads CAWRQGHSSGNTIYF. In nucleotides, the CDR3 is TGTGCCTGGCGACAGGGCCATTCCTCTGGAAACACCATATATTTT.

This clone has more than one count but fewer than ten. The DNA for the CDR3 is TGCGCCAGCAGCCGGCTGCTCGTCGGGGAGACCCAGTACTTC. Amino acid sequence: CASSRLLVGETQYF. The V and J genes are TRBV4-1 and TRBJ2-5; D unresolved. The CDR3 is made up of 14 amino acids. The V gene's germline CDR1 is MGHRA and CDR2 YSYEKL. With 4 bases removed from V and 5 bases from J, the gap between germline ends came to 14 bases.

J is TRBJ2-2 and V is TRBV27; a weak D match, TRBD2 (6 bases). V was shortened by 7 bases and J by 6 bases, with 15 bases between the two germline ends. Germline values: CDR1 MNHEY, CDR2 SMNVEV (reference sequence). The CDR3 is 14 amino acids. The CDR3 reads CASTPRRESGELFF. The CDR3 nucleotides are TGTGCCAGCACCCCGAGGAGGGAATCCGGGGAGCTGTTTTTT.

This clone was found many times. The rearrangement links TRBV7-2 to TRBJ2-5; 10 positions match TRBD2. The germline V gene has CDR1 SGHTA and CDR2 FQGNSA. The CDR3 spans 14 residues. The V gene end was trimmed by 2 bases and the J gene end by 5 bases; junction bases not matched to a gene: 2. CDR3 protein: CASSLSSGRETQYF. CDR3 bases: TGTGCCAGCAGCTTAAGTAGCGGGAGGGAGACCCAGTACTTC. Full variable domain (missing parts from reference TRBV7-2 and TRBJ2-5): GAGVSQSPSNKVTEKGKDVELRCDPISGHTALYWYRQSLGQGLEFLIYFQGNSAPDKSGLPSDRFSAERTGGSVSTLTIQRTQQEDSAVYLCASSLSSGRETQYFGPGTRLLVL.

The chain employs TRBV28 and TRBJ1-3, with D unresolved. Per germline, CDR1 MDHEN and CDR2 SYDVKM. V was pared by 3 bases and J by 1 base, with 7 bases between. This CDR3 comprises 14 residues. In DNA form, the CDR3 reads TGTGCCAGCAGTTTTGGCCCGTCTGGAAACACCATATATTTT. Its protein is CASSFGPSGNTIYF.

This clone was observed once. The rearrangement joins TRBV18 to TRBJ2-5, with D tentatively TRBD2 (5 bases). Germline CDR1 KGHSH, CDR2 LQKENI. There are 14 residues in the CDR3. Trimming stripped 5 bases from V and 1 base from J, with 11 bases between. CDR3 DNA sequence: TGTGCCAGCTCATACACTCGGGGCCAAGAGACCCAGTACTTC. Translating it yields CASSYTRGQETQYF.

There are a few counts of this clone. A much larger clone lies one base from this, so it may be a read error. In nucleotides, the CDR3 is TGTGCCAGCAGCCCGGGACAGCAAGAGACCCAGTACTTC. This gives the protein CASSPGQQETQYF. This chain uses TRBV5-4 with TRBJ2-5; 7 bases are a match to TRBD1. The germline gives CDR1 SGHNT, CDR2 YYREEE (reference sequence). This CDR3 is 13 amino acids long. The junction had 2 bases not matched to a gene; V was cut back by 4 bases and J by 2 bases.

The chain uses TRBV7-9 and TRBJ2-2; D is uncertain. Trimming cost V 3 bases and J 0 bases, with 5 bases left between them. Germline values: CDR1 SEHNR, CDR2 FQNEAQ (reference sequence). The CDR3 contains 14 residues. This CDR3 reads CASSLNANTGELFF. For the CDR3, the DNA is TGTGCCAGCAGCTTGAACGCGAACACCGGGGAGCTGTTTTTT.

In its sample, this clone was seen a few times. The J gene is TRBJ2-2, the V gene TRBV29-1; TRBD2 agrees at 10 bases. With 7 bases clipped from V and 7 bases from J, the junction kept 12 bases outside the gene matches. The CDR3 loop spans 15 amino acids. CDR1 and CDR2 from the germline V gene are SQVTM and ANQGSEA. CDR3 region: CSARLSGRIGGELFF. DNA of the CDR3: TGCAGCGCCCGCCTTAGCGGGAGGATCGGCGGGGAGCTGTTTTTT.

This clone was recorded at least ten times. The V gene is TRBV6-1, the J gene TRBJ2-5; 10 nucleotides align to TRBD2. The V gene end was trimmed by 6 bases and the J gene end by 8 bases; junction bases not matched to a gene: 9. Germline assignment: CDR1 MNHNS and CDR2 SASEGT. The CDR3 spans 14 residues. In DNA form, the CDR3 reads TGTGCCAGCAGGATGGTATTAGCGGGAGGAACCCAGTACTTC. Translated: CASRMVLAGGTQYF.

The V and J genes are TRBV10-3 and TRBJ2-7; TRBD2 matches 10 bases. This CDR3 spans 15 amino acids. The trim removed 4 bases at V and 2 bases at J, leaving 5 bases unmatched. Per germline, CDR1 ENHRY and CDR2 SYGVKD. This CDR3 reads CAISAGLASTYEQYF. The CDR3 nucleotides are TGTGCCATCAGTGCGGGACTAGCGTCTACCTACGAGCAGTACTTC.

The chain joins TRBV19 to TRBJ2-2; D is possibly TRBD2 (6 bases). This CDR3 has 15 residues. Per germline, CDR1 LNHDA and CDR2 SQIVND (reference sequence). V shed 5 bases and J shed 6 bases, with 16 bases lying between them. The CDR3 sequence: CASSPRAGWAGELFF. CDR3 in DNA: TGTGCCAGTAGTCCCCGTGCGGGGTGGGCCGGGGAGCTGTTTTTT.

This clone appeared a few times. The rearrangement joins TRBV7-9 to TRBJ2-1, with a weak D call TRBD2 (7 bases). From germline, CDR1 is SEHNR and CDR2 FQNEAQ (reference sequence). V shed 5 bases and J shed 7 bases, with 18 bases lying between them. The CDR3 is 15 residues long. The CDR3 region is CASSRTGLGGNEQFF. The CDR3 DNA reads TGTGCCAGCAGCCGAACCGGACTAGGGGGGAATGAGCAGTTCTTC.

The rearrangement links TRBV23-1 to TRBJ2-7, with D maybe TRBD1 (5 bases). TRBV23-1 is flagged as an ORF with uncertain function. The CDR3 covers 15 residues. V lost 0 bases to trimming and J lost 0 bases, with 9 bases between them. The CDR3, as DNA: TGCGCCAGCAGTCAATCACAGGTCCACTCCTACGAGCAGTACTTC. Protein sequence: CASSQSQVHSYEQYF.

V is TRBV6-1 and J is TRBJ2-7; D not resolved. This CDR3 comprises 10 residues. Germline lookup yields CDR1 MNHNS and CDR2 SASEGT. V was shortened by 7 bases and J by 3 bases, with 4 bases between the two germline ends. The chain's CDR3 is CASNNYEQYF. The CDR3 bases are TGTGCCAGCAATAACTACGAGCAGTACTTC.

The chain joins TRBV30 to TRBJ1-5; 7 bases are shared with TRBD1. Germline V gene data show CDR1 as GTSNPN and CDR2 as SVGIG (reference sequence). This CDR3 has 13 amino acids. The junction had 5 bases not matched to a gene; V was cut back by 4 bases and J by 5 bases. The CDR3 DNA reads TGTGCCTGGACCCTAACAGGGGATCAGCCCCAGCATTTT. It is translated as CAWTLTGDQPQHF.

V is TRBV30 and J is TRBJ1-2; no reliable D call. The CDR3 is made up of 14 amino acids. The germline V gene encodes CDR1 GTSNPN and CDR2 SVGIG (reference sequence). Trimming removed 3 bases from V and 2 bases from J, with 13 bases in between. CDR3 amino acids: CAWSPGGANYGYTF. The CDR3 DNA is TGTGCCTGGAGCCCAGGAGGTGCCAACTATGGCTACACCTTC.

J is TRBJ2-3 and V is TRBV5-1, with D unclear. The CDR3 covers 15 residues. V dropped 3 bases and J dropped 0 bases, with 11 bases sitting between them. From germline, CDR1 is SGHRS and CDR2 YFSETQ. CDR3 residues: CASSSRTESTDTQYF. CDR3 nucleotide sequence: TGCGCCAGCAGCTCTAGGACGGAAAGCACAGATACGCAGTATTTT.

This clone was detected a few times. This chain links TRBV5-1 with TRBJ2-2, with 10 bases lining up with TRBD2. The CDR3 contains 16 residues. Germline V lookup: CDR1 SGHRS, CDR2 YFSETQ. V lost 4 bases and J lost 4; bases outside the gene matches: 7. Here the CDR3 reads CASSPQAGGITGELFF. The CDR3 DNA reads TGCGCCAGCAGCCCGCAAGCGGGAGGGATCACCGGGGAGCTGTTTTTT.

The CDR3 DNA is TGTGCCAGCAGTGTCCTAGCGGGAGGGCCGGAGGGCATTCAGTACTTC. Residues: CASSVLAGGPEGIQYF. The rearrangement joins TRBV6-1 to TRBJ2-4; TRBD2 matches 12 bases. The J segment lost 9 bases and the V segment lost 4 bases, leaving 10 bases of the junction unmatched. The length of the CDR3 is 16 residues. CDR1 and CDR2 (germline): MNHNS, SASEGT.

The V gene is TRBV7-9, the J gene TRBJ1-2; D ambiguous. The CDR3 totals 14 residues. From germline, CDR1 is SEHNR and CDR2 FQNEAQ (reference sequence). The germline V and J ends were trimmed by 1 base and 2 bases, with 8 bases remaining between them. CDR3 bases: TGTGCCAGCAGCTTAGTTGTTTGGAACTATGGCTACACCTTC. It codes for CASSLVVWNYGYTF.

This clone has a handful of counts. This chain links TRBV5-1 with TRBJ2-1; 8 positions match TRBD2. The CDR3 contains 16 residues. Germline V gene sequence: CDR1 SGHRS, CDR2 YFSETQ. Trimming took 4 bases from V and 4 from J; bases not matched to a gene: 10. This chain's CDR3 is CASSAGGAGGYNEQFF. The CDR3 DNA follows: TGCGCCAGCAGCGCCGGAGGGGCGGGGGGTTACAATGAGCAGTTCTTC.

This clone was counted a few times. The chain combines TRBV4-1 with TRBJ2-1; 8 positions agree with TRBD1. Germline assignment: CDR1 MGHRA and CDR2 YSYEKL. Germline trimming cut 2 bases from V and 8 bases from J; bases unmatched to any gene: 20. The CDR3 loop spans 19 amino acids. The CDR3 loop reads CASSQRSRTGGLSLDEQFF. CDR3 sequence (DNA): TGCGCCAGCAGCCAAAGAAGCCGTACAGGGGGACTGTCGTTGGATGAGCAGTTCTTC.